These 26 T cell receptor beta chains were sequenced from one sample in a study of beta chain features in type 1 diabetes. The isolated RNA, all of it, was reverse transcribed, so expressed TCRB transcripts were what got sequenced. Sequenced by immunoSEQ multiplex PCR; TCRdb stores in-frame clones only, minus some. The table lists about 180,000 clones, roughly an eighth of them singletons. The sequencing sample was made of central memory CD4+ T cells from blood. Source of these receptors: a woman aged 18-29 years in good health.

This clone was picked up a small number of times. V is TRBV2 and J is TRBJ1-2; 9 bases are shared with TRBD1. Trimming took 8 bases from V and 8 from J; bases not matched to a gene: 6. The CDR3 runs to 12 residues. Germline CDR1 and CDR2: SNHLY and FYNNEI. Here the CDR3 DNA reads TGTGCCAGCCGCACAGGGGGCGACGGCTACACCTTC. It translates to CASRTGGDGYTF.

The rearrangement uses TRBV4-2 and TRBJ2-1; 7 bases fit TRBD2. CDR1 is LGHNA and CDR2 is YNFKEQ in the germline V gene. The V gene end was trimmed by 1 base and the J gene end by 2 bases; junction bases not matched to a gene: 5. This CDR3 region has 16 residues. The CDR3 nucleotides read TGTGCCAGCAGCCAAGTCCAGGCGGGAGCCTACAATGAGCAGTTCTTC. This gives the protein CASSQVQAGAYNEQFF.

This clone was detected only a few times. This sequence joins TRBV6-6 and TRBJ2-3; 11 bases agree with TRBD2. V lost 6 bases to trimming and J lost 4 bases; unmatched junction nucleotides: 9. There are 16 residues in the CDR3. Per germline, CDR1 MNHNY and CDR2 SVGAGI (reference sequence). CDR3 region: CASSPLLAGVADTQYF. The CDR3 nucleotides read TGTGCCAGCAGCCCCCTACTAGCGGGAGTTGCAGATACGCAGTATTTT.

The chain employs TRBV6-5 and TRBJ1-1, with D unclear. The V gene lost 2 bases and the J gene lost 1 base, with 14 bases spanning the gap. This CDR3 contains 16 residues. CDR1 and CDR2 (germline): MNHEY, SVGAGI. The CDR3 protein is CASSYPREAGNTEAFF. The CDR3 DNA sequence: TGTGCCAGCAGTTACCCAAGGGAGGCGGGGAACACTGAAGCTTTCTTT.

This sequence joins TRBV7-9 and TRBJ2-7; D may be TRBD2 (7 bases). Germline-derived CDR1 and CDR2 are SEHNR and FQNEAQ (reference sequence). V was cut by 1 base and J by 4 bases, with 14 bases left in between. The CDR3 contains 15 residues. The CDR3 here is CASSLVGGGWYEQYF. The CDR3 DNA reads TGTGCCAGCAGCTTAGTAGGCGGGGGCTGGTACGAGCAGTACTTC.

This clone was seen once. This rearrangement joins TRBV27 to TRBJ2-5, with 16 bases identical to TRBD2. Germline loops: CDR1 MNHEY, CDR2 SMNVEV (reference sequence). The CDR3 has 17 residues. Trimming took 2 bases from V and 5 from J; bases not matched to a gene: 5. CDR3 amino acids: CASSLGTSGRAWETQYF. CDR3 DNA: TGTGCCAGCAGTTTAGGGACTAGCGGGAGGGCCTGGGAGACCCAGTACTTC.

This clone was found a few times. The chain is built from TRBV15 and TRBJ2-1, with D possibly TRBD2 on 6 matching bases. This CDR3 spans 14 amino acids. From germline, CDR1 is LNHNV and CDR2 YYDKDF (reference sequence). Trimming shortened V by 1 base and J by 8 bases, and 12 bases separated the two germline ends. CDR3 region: CATSRGSWRDEQFF. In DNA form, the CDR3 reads TGTGCCACCAGCAGAGGATCATGGAGGGATGAGCAGTTCTTC.

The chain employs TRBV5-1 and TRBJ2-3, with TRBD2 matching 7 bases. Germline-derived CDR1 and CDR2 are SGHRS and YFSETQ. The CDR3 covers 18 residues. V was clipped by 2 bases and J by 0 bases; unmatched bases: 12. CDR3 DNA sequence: TGCGCCAGCAGCTTAGCGGGGTCTCGACGCTTGAGCACAGATACGCAGTATTTT. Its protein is CASSLAGSRRLSTDTQYF.

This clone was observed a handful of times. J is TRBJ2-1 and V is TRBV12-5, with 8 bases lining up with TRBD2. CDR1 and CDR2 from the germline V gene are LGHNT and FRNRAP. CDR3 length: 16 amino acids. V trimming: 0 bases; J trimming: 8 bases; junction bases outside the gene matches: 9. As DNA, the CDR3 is TGTGCTAGTGGTTTGGTACCGGGACTAGGGAACCATGAGCAGTTCTTC. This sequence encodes CASGLVPGLGNHEQFF.

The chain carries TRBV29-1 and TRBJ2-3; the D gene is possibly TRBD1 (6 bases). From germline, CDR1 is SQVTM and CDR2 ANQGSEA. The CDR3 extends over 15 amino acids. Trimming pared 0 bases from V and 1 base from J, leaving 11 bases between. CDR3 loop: CSVEDPRQGTDTQYF. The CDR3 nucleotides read TGCAGCGTTGAAGATCCTAGACAGGGCACAGATACGCAGTATTTT.

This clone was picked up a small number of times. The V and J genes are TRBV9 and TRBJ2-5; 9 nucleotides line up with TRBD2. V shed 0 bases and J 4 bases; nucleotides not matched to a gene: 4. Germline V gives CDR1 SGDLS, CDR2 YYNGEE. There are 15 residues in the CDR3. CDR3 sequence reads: CASSVGRSGRETQYF. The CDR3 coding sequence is TGTGCCAGCAGCGTAGGGCGTAGCGGGAGAGAGACCCAGTACTTC.

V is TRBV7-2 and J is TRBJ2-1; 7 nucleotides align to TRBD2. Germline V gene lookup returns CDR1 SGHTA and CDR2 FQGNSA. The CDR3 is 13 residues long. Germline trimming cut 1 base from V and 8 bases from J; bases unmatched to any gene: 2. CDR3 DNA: TGTGCCAGCAGCTTAGGTGGGGGGGATGAGCAGTTCTTC. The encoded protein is CASSLGGGDEQFF.

In nucleotides, the CDR3 is TGTGCCAGCAGCGCCCACAGGGGAAGTGGGTACACCGGGGAGCTGTTTTTT. This sequence encodes CASSAHRGSGYTGELFF. V and J are TRBV11-3 and TRBJ2-2; TRBD1 aligns across 7 bases. Germline CDR1 is SGHNT and CDR2 is YENEEA. The CDR3 is 17 amino acids. V gave up 5 bases and J gave up 3 bases; unmatched junction bases: 12.

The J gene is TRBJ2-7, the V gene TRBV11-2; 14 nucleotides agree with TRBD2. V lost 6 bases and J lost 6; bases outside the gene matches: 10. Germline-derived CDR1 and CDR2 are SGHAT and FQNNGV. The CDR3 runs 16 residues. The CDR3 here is CASSPGLAGAWREQYF. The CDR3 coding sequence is TGTGCCAGCAGTCCGGGACTAGCGGGAGCCTGGCGCGAGCAGTACTTC.

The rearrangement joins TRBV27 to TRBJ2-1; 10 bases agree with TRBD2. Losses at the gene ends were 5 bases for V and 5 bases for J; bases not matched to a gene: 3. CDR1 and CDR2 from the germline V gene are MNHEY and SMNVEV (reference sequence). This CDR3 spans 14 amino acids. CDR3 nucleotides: TGTGCCAGCAGTCCCGGACTAGCGGACAATGAGCAGTTCTTC. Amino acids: CASSPGLADNEQFF.

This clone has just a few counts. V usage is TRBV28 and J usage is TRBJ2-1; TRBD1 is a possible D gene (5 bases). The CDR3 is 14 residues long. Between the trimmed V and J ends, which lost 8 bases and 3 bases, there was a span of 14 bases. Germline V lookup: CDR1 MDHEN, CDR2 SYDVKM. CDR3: CASGDSQFYNEQFF. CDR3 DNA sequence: TGTGCCAGCGGAGACAGCCAGTTCTACAATGAGCAGTTCTTC.

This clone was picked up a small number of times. The CDR3 DNA reads as TGCGCCAGCAGCCAAGACCCGGCAGGGAGGACCTATGGCTACACCTTC. As protein: CASSQDPAGRTYGYTF. V and J are TRBV4-1 and TRBJ1-2, with D perhaps TRBD1 (5 bases). This CDR3 has 16 residues. V gave up 0 bases and J gave up 4 bases, with 15 bases separating them. Per the germline V gene, CDR1 is MGHRA and CDR2 is YSYEKL.

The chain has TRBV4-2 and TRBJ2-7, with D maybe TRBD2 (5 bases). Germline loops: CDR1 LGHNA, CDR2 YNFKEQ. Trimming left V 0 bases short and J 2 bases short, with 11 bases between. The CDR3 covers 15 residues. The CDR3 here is CASSQDLSGTYEQYF. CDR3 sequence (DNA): TGTGCCAGCAGCCAAGATCTCAGCGGAACCTACGAGCAGTACTTC.

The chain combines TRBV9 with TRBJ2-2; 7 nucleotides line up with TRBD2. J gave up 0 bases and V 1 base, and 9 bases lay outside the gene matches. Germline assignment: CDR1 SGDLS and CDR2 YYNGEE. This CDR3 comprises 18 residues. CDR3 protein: CASSVSWGGATNTGELFF. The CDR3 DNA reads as TGTGCCAGCAGCGTAAGTTGGGGAGGGGCAACGAACACCGGGGAGCTGTTTTTT.

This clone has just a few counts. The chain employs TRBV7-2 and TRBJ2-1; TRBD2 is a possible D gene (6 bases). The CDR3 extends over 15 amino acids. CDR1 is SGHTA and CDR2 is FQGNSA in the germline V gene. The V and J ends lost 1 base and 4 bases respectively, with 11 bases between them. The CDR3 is CASSLDSGFYNEQFF. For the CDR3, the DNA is TGTGCCAGCAGCTTAGATAGCGGCTTTTACAATGAGCAGTTCTTC.

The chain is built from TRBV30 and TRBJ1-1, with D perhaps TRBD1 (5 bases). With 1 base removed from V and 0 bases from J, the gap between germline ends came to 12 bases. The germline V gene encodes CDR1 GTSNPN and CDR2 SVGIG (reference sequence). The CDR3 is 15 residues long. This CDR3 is CAWSAMPRVNTEAFF. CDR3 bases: TGTGCCTGGAGTGCGATGCCCAGGGTGAACACTGAAGCTTTCTTT.

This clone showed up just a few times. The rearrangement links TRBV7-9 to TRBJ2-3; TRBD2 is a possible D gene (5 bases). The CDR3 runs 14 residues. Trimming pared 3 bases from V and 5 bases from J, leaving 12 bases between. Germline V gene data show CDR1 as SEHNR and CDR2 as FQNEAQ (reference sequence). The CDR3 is CASSLSQAGDTQYF. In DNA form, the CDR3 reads TGTGCCAGCAGCTTGAGCCAGGCGGGAGATACGCAGTATTTT.

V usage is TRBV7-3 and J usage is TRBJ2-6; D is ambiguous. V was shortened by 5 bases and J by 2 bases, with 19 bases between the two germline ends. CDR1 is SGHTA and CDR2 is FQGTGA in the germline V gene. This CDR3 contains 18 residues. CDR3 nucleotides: TGTGCCAGCAGCCCCGCTGGCAGGCTGAGCCCTGGGGCCAACGTCCTGACTTTC. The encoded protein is CASSPAGRLSPGANVLTF. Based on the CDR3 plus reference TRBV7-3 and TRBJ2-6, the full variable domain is GAGVSQTPSNKVTEKGKYVELRCDPISGHTALYWYRQSLGQGPEFLIYFQGTGAADDSGLPNDRFFAVRPEGSVSTLKIQRTERGDSAVYLCASSPAGRLSPGANVLTFGAGSRLTVL.

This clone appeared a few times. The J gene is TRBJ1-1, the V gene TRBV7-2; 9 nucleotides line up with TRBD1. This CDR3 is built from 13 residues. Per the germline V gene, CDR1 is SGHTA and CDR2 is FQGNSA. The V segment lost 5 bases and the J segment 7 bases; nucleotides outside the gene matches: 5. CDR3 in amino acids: CASSQGQGLEAFF. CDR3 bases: TGTGCCAGCAGCCAGGGACAGGGCCTTGAAGCTTTCTTT.

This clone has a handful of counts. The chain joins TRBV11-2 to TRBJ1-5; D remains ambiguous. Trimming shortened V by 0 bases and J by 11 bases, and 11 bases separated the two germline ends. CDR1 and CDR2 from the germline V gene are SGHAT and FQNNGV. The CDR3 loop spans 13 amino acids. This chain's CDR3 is CASSLDEGVAQHF. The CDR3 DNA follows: TGTGCCAGCAGCTTAGACGAGGGAGTAGCCCAGCATTTT.

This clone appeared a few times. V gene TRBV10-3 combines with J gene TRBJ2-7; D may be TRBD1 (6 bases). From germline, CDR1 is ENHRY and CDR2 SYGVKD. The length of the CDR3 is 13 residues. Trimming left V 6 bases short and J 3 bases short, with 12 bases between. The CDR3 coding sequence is TGTGCCATCAGCGGGACACCCCTCTACGAGCAGTACTTC. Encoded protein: CAISGTPLYEQYF.